Sequencing of this T cell receptor beta chain was carried out in a study of blood T cells in healthy people across ages. Study-wide results and caveats: When set beside aged donors, long-lived donors presented more naive CD4+ cells and higher diversity.

Together with a sample-barcoded 5' primer, a J-beta primer mix was included in a second PCR lasting about 7 to 12 cycles. TCRdb recomputed calls from the 5' RACE reads with MiXCR, one row per CDR3 protein. The repertoire holds 550,000 to 800,000 distinct CDR3 sequences, with about 30% as singletons. Trimming removed 0 bases at V and 9 bases at J, with 13 bases between. The CDR3 loop spans 13 amino acids. In germline, CDR1 is SGHRS, CDR2 YFSETQ. Note on this clonotype: Its specificity is unknown.

The chain carries TRBV5-1 and TRBJ2-7, with D unclear. The TCR comes from a woman aged 80 or older in good health. Sequenced sample: blood. The DNA of the CDR3 is TGCGCCAGCAGCTTGGTTGGCAGAAGCCTGCAGTACTTC. It encodes CASSLVGRSLQYF.